Listed here are 23 T cell receptor beta chains from one sample, sequenced in a study of T-cell reconstitution after alpha-beta-depleted transplantation in children. This sample's TCRbeta library carried unique molecular identifier barcodes. TCRdb passed the PCR reads through MiXCR, listing each CDR3 protein once. This table holds some 110,000 distinct CDR3 sequences, 9% to 12% found once. Here the sequenced sample was PBMCs, taken before TCRalphabeta/CD19-depleted stem cell transplant. The receptors derive from a boy aged 2-9 years with acute lymphoblastic leukemia, due to receive a stem cell transplant.

This clonotype has at least ten counts. The chain is built from TRBV9 and TRBJ2-7; possibly TRBD2 for D (6 bases). The V gene lost 3 bases and the J gene lost 2 bases, with 21 bases spanning the gap. This CDR3 is built from 17 residues. CDR1 SGDLS and CDR2 YYNGEE come from the germline V gene. DNA for the CDR3: TGTGCCAGCAGCGGGAGACCGGGACTGCCCCCTACCTACGAGCAGTACTTC. Translation gives CASSGRPGLPPTYEQYF.

This sequence joins TRBV29-1 and TRBJ2-1; 9 positions agree with TRBD1. CDR1 and CDR2 (germline): SQVTM, ANQGSEA. The CDR3 has 14 amino acids. Losses at the gene ends were 5 bases for V and 4 bases for J; bases not matched to a gene: 6. CDR3 coding DNA: TGCAGCGTTCGAGACAGGGGGGTATACAATGAGCAGTTCTTC. This translates into CSVRDRGVYNEQFF.

V and J are TRBV27 and TRBJ2-3; D gene unclear. V lost 6 bases, J lost 0 bases, and 13 bases lay in between. There are 15 residues in the CDR3. CDR1 and CDR2 from the germline V gene are MNHEY and SMNVEV (reference sequence). The CDR3 DNA follows: TGTGCCAGCAGCCCTTGGGTGACTAGCACAGATACGCAGTATTTT. Protein product: CASSPWVTSTDTQYF.

This clonotype has a handful of counts. This chain connects TRBV12-3 or TRBV12-4 to TRBJ2-7; maybe TRBD1 (5 bases). The CDR3 covers 13 residues. V was shortened by 1 base and J by 9 bases, with 13 bases between the two germline ends. This chain's CDR3 is CASSLVSRQGQYF. Written as DNA, the CDR3 is TGTGCCAGCAGTTTAGTCTCGCGGCAGGGGCAGTACTTC.

The CDR3 spells CASSESLREAFF. The CDR3 DNA reads TGTGCCAGCAGTGAAAGTCTAAGGGAAGCTTTCTTT. This chain uses TRBV2 with TRBJ1-1, with D unresolved. V lost 2 bases and J 8 bases, leaving 9 bases between the germline ends. The CDR3 is made up of 12 amino acids. Per germline, CDR1 SNHLY and CDR2 FYNNEI. The variable domain in full, with the rest retrieved from reference TRBV2 and TRBJ1-1, is EPEVTQTPSHQVTQMGQEVILRCVPISNHLYFYWYRQILGQKVEFLVSFYNNEISEKSEIFDDQFSVERPDGSNFTLKIRSTKLEDSAMYFCASSESLREAFFGQGTRLTVV.

This clonotype was detected only a few times. The J gene is TRBJ2-6, the V gene TRBV25-1; 10 bases agree with TRBD2. The germline CDR1 and CDR2 sequences are MGHDK and SYGVNS. This CDR3 spans 18 amino acids. V shed 5 bases and J 0 bases; nucleotides not matched to a gene: 7. Here the CDR3 reads CASSRLGTSDSGANVLTF. The CDR3 nucleotides are TGTGCCAGCAGTAGACTTGGGACTAGCGACTCTGGGGCCAACGTCCTGACTTTC.

V and J are TRBV6-5 and TRBJ1-1, with TRBD1 matching 7 bases. Germline assignment: CDR1 MNHEY and CDR2 SVGAGI. The CDR3 is 16 residues long. Trimming at V came to 2 bases and at J to 6 bases, leaving 12 bases not matched to a gene. CDR3 in DNA: TGTGCCAGCAGTTACGAGCAGGGGGAGCTTGGGGCTGAAGCTTTCTTT. As protein: CASSYEQGELGAEAFF.

This clonotype has a count of ten or more. The V call is TRBV12-3 or TRBV12-4, the J call TRBJ1-3, with TRBD1 as a possible D gene (5 bases). CDR3 size: 15 residues. Trimming stripped 6 bases from V and 2 bases from J, with 14 bases between. As DNA, the CDR3 is TGTGCCAGCAGGTCTGGGACTGCGACTGGAAACACCATATATTTT. It yields the protein CASRSGTATGNTIYF.

The rearrangement uses TRBV18 and TRBJ2-2; 13 bases map to TRBD2. CDR1 and CDR2 (germline): KGHSH, LQKENI. The CDR3 totals 18 residues. J was trimmed by 1 base and V by 4 bases; bases with no gene match: 6. This chain's CDR3 is CASSRIGLAGVNTGELFF. CDR3 sequence (DNA): TGTGCCAGCTCACGGATCGGACTAGCGGGAGTGAACACCGGGGAGCTGTTTTTT.

This clonotype was detected only a few times. The V and J genes are TRBV5-1 and TRBJ2-5, with TRBD2 matching over 7 bases. Germline-derived CDR1 and CDR2 are SGHRS and YFSETQ. The CDR3 runs 16 residues. V was clipped by 6 bases and J by 5 bases; unmatched bases: 16. The CDR3 nucleotides read TGCGCCAGCACCATTGGGACGGGAGGAGGGCAGGAGACCCAGTACTTC. This sequence encodes CASTIGTGGGQETQYF.

Only a few counts were recorded for this clonotype. V and J are TRBV2 and TRBJ2-1, with 8 bases fitting TRBD2. The trim removed 0 bases at V and 4 bases at J, leaving 8 bases unmatched. The V gene's germline CDR1 is SNHLY and CDR2 FYNNEI. The CDR3 runs to 17 residues. The CDR3 nucleotides are TGTGCCAGCAGTGAAGCGGAAGCGGGAGAGGAGTACAATGAGCAGTTCTTC. Its protein product is CASSEAEAGEEYNEQFF.

At least ten counts were recorded for this clonotype. This chain links TRBV5-6 with TRBJ2-7; TRBD2 agrees at 11 bases. J was trimmed by 2 bases and V by 0 bases; bases with no gene match: 13. This CDR3 has 19 amino acids. Germline lookup yields CDR1 SGHDT and CDR2 YYEEEE. The CDR3 DNA reads TGTGCCAGCAGCTTGGCCCCACATATAACTAGCGGGAGAACCTACGAGCAGTACTTC. Its translation: CASSLAPHITSGRTYEQYF.

This clonotype was found many times. CDR3 residues: CASSFFSGSTGELFF. CDR3 nucleotides: TGTGCCAGCAGTTTTTTTTCCGGGAGCACCGGGGAGCTGTTTTTT. The chain carries TRBV12-3 or TRBV12-4 and TRBJ2-2; D might be TRBD2 (6 bases). The V end was cut by 3 bases, the J end by 4 bases, with 12 bases between. The CDR3 spans 15 residues.

This clonotype was seen more than once but under ten times. CDR3 amino acids: CSASELREQYF. The CDR3 DNA sequence: TGCAGTGCTAGCGAACTACGCGAGCAGTACTTC. V gene TRBV20-1 combines with J gene TRBJ2-7; D ambiguous. The CDR3 spans 11 residues. Germline lookup yields CDR1 DFQATT and CDR2 SNEGSKA (reference sequence). Trimming took off 3 bases at V and 6 bases at J, with 9 bases between the two ends.

The V call is TRBV29-1, the J call TRBJ2-5, with 9 bases matching TRBD2. The CDR3 consists of 16 residues. Trimming removed 0 bases from V and 4 bases from J; junction bases left unmatched: 9. Per germline, CDR1 SQVTM and CDR2 ANQGSEA. CDR3 in amino acids: CSVEDQRGRALETQYF. For the CDR3, the DNA is TGCAGCGTTGAAGATCAGCGCGGGAGGGCCCTAGAGACCCAGTACTTC.

This clonotype was observed a handful of times. The rearrangement uses TRBV15 and TRBJ2-5; 8 nucleotides align to TRBD1. J lost 4 bases, V lost 3 bases, and 4 bases had no gene match. The CDR3 contains 14 residues. Germline loops: CDR1 LNHNV, CDR2 YYDKDF (reference sequence). The CDR3 region is CATSSLQGGETQYF. Written as DNA, the CDR3 is TGTGCCACCAGCAGTCTACAGGGGGGAGAGACCCAGTACTTC.

Only a few counts were recorded for this clonotype. V is TRBV20-1 and J is TRBJ1-2, with D possibly being TRBD1 (6 bases). Germline assignment: CDR1 DFQATT and CDR2 SNEGSKA (reference sequence). The CDR3 consists of 12 residues. The V gene lost 6 bases and the J gene lost 3 bases, with 11 bases spanning the gap. Written as DNA, the CDR3 is TGCAGTGCAGAACAGGGAGACTATGGCTACACCTTC. This sequence encodes CSAEQGDYGYTF.

This clonotype has a handful of counts. The chain uses TRBV6-1 and TRBJ1-4; D is undetermined. Per the germline V gene, CDR1 is MNHNS and CDR2 is SASEGT. The CDR3 runs 15 residues. The V end was cut by 5 bases, the J end by 10 bases, with 20 bases between. For the CDR3, the DNA is TGTGCCAGCAGTCGCCAGAGGTCGGAAAGTGGAAAACTGTTTTTT. Its translation: CASSRQRSESGKLFF.

This clonotype turned up a few times. This sequence joins TRBV30 and TRBJ1-4; perhaps TRBD1 as D (5 bases). Trimming left V 1 base short and J 3 bases short, with 6 bases between. Germline CDR1 reads GTSNPN; CDR2 reads SVGIG (reference sequence). The CDR3 extends over 13 amino acids. The CDR3 DNA reads TGTGCCTGGAGTGGGGGACCTAATGAAAAACTGTTTTTT. Translation gives CAWSGGPNEKLFF.

The chain carries TRBV7-8 and TRBJ2-2; 8 nucleotides agree with TRBD1. This CDR3 contains 15 residues. V lost 5 bases to trimming and J lost 2 bases; unmatched junction nucleotides: 4. The germline V gene encodes CDR1 SGHVS and CDR2 FQNEAQ. DNA for the CDR3: TGTGCCAGCAGCCCGGACAGGGTTAACACCGGGGAGCTGTTTTTT. It yields the protein CASSPDRVNTGELFF.

The gene calls are TRBV2 and TRBJ2-5; D not certain. CDR1 SNHLY and CDR2 FYNNEI come from the germline V gene. This CDR3 has 13 residues. V was pared by 5 bases and J by 2 bases, with 9 bases between. CDR3 region: CASSIDGQETQYF. CDR3 DNA: TGTGCCAGCAGTATCGACGGGCAAGAGACCCAGTACTTC.

This clonotype has a single count. A much larger clone lies one base from this, so it may be a read error. The gene calls are TRBV20-1 and TRBJ2-3, with 10 bases aligning to TRBD2. This CDR3 has 15 amino acids. The junction had 5 bases not matched to a gene; V was cut back by 3 bases and J by 2 bases. The germline V gene has CDR1 DFQATT and CDR2 SNEGSKA (reference sequence). The CDR3 nucleotides read TGCAGTGCTAGTGGACTAGCGGTATCCACAGATACGCAGTATTTT. Translating it yields CSASGLAVSTDTQYF.

The gene calls are TRBV20-1 and TRBJ2-7; tentative D call: TRBD2 (6 bases). The V end lost 6 bases, the J end lost 7 bases, and 22 bases lay between the germline ends. The CDR3 has 14 residues. The germline V gene has CDR1 DFQATT and CDR2 SNEGSKA (reference sequence). The DNA of the CDR3 is TGCAGTGCAGCTCCTCCGGGAGTGATACTAGAGCAGTACTTC. Protein: CSAAPPGVILEQYF.